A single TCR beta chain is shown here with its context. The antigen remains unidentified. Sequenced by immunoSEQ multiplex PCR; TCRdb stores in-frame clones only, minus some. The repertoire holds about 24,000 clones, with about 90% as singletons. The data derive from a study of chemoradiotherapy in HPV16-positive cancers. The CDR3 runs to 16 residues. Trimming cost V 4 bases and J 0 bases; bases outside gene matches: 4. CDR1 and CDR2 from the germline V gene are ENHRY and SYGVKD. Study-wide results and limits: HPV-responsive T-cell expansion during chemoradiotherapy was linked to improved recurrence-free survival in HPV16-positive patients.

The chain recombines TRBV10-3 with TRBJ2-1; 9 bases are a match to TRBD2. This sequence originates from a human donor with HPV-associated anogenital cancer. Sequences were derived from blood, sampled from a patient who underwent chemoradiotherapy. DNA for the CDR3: TGTGCCATCAGTGGGCTAGCGGGGAGCTCCTACAATGAGCAGTTCTTC. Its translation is CAISGLAGSSYNEQFF.